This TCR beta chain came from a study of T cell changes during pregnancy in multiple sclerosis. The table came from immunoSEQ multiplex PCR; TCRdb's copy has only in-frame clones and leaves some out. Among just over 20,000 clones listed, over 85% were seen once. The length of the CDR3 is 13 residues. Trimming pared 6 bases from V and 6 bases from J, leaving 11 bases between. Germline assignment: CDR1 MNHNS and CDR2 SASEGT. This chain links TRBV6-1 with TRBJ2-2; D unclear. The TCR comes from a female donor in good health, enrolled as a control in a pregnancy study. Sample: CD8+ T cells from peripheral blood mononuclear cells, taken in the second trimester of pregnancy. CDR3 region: CASSPGGPGELFF. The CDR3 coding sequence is TGTGCCAGCAGCCCCGGTGGGCCCGGGGAGCTGTTTTTT.